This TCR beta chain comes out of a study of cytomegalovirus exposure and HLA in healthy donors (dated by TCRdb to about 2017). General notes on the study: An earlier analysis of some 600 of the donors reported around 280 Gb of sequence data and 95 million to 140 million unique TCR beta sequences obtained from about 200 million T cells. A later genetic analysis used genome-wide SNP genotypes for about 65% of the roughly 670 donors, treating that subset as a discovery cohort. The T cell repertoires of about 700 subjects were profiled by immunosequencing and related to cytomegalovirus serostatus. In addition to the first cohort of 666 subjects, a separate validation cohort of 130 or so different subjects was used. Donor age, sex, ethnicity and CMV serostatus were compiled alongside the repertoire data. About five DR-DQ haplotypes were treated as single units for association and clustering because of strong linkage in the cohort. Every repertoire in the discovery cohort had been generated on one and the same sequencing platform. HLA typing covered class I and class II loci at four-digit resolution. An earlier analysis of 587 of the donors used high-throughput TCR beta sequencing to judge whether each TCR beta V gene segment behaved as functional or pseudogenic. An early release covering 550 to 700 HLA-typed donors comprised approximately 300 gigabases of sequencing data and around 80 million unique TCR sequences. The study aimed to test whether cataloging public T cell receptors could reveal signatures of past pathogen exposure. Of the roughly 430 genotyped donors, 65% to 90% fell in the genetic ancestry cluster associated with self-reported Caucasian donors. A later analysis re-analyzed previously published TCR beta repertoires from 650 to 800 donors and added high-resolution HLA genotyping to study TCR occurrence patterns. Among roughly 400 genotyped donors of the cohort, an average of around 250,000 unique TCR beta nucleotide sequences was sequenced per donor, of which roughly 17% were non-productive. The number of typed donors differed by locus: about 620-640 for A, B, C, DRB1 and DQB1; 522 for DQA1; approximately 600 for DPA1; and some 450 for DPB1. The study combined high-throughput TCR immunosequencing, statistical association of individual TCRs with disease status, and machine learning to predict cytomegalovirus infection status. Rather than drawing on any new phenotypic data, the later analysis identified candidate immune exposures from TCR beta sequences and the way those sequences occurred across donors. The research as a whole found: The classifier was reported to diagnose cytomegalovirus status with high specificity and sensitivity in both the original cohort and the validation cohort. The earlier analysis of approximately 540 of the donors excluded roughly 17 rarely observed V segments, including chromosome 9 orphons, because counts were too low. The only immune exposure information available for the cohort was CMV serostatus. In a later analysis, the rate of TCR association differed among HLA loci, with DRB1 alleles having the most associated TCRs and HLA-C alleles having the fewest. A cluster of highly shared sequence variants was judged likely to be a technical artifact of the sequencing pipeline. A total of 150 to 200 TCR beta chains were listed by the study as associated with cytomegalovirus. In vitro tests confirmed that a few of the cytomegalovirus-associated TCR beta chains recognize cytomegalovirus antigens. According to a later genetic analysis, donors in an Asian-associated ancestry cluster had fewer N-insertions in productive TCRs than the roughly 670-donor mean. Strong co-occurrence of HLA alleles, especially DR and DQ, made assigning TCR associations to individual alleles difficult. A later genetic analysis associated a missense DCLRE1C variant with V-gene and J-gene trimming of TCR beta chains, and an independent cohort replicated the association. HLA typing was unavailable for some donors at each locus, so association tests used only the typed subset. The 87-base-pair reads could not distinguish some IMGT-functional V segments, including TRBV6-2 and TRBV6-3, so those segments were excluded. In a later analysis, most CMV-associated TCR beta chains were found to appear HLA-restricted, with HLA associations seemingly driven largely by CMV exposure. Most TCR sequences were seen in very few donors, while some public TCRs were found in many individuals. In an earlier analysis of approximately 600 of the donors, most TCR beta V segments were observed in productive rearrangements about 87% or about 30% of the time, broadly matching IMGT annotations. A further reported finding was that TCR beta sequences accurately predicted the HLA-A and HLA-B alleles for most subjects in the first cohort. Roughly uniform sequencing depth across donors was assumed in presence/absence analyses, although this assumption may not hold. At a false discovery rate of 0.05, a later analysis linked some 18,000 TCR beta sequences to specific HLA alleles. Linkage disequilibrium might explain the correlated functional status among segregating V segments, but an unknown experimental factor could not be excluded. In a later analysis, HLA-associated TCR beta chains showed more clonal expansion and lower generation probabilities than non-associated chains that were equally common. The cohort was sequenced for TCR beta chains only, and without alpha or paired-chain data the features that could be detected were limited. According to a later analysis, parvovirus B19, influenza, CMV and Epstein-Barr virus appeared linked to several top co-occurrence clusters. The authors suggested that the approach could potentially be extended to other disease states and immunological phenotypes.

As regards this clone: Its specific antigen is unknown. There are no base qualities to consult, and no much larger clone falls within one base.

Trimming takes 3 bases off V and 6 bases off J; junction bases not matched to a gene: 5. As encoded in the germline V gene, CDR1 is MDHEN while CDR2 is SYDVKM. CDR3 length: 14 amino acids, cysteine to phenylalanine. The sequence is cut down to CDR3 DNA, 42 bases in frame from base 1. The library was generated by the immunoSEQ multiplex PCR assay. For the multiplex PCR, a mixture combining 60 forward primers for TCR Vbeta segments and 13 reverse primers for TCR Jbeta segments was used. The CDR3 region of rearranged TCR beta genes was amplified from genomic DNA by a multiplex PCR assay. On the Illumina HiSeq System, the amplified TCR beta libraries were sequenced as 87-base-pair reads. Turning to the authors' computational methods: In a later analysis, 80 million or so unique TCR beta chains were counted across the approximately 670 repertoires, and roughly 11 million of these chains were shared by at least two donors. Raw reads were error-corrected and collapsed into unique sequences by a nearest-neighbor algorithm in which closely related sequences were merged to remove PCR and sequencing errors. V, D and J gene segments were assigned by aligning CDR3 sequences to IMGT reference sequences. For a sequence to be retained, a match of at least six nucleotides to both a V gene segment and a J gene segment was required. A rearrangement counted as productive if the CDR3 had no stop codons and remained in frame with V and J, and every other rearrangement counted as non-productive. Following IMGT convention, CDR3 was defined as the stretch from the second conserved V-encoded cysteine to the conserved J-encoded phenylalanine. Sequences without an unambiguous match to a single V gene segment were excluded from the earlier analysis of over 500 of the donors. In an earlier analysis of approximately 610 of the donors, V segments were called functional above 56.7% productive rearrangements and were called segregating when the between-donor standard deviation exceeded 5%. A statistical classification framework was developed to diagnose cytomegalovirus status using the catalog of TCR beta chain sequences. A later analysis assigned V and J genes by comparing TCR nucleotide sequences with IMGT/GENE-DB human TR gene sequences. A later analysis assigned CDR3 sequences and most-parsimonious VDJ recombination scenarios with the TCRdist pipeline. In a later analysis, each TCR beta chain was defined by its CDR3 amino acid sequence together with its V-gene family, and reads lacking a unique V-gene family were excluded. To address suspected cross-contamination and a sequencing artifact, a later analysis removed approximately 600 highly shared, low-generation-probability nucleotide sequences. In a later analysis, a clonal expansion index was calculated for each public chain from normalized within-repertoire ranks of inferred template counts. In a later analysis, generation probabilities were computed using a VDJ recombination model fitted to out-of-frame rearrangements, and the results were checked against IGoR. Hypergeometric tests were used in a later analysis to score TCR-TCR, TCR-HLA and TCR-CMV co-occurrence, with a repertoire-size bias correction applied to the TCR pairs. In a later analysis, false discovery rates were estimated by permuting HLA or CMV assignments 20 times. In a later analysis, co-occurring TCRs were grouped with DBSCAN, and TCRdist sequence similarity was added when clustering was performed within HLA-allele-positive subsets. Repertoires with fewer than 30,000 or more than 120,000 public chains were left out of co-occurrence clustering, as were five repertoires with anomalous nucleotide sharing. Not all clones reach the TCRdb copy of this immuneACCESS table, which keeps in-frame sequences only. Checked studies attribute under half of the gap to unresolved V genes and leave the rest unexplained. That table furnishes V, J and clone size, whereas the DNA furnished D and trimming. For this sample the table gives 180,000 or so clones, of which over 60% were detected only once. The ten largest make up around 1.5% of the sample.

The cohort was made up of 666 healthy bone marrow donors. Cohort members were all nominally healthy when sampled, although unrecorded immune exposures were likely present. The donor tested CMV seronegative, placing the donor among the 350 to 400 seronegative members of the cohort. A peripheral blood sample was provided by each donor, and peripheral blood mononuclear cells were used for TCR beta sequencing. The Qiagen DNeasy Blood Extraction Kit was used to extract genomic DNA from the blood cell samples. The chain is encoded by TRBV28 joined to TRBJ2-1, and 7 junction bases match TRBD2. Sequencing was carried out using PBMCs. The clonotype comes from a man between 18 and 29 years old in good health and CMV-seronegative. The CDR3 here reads CASSLGGGGNEQFF. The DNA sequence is TGTGCCAGCAGTTTGGGCGGGGGAGGCAATGAGCAGTTCTTC.